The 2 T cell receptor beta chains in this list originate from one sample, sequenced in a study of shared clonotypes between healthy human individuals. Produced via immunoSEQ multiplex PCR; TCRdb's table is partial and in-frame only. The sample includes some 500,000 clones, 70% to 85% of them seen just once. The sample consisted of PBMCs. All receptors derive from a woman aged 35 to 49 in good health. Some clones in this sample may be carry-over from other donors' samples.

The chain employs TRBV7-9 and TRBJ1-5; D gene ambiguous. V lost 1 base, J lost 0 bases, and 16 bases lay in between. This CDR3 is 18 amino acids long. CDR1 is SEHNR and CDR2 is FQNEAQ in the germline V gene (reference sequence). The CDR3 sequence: CASSLVCQTFYSNQPQHF. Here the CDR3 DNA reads TGTGCCAGCAGCTTAGTTTGTCAGACATTTTATAGCAATCAGCCCCAGCATTTT.

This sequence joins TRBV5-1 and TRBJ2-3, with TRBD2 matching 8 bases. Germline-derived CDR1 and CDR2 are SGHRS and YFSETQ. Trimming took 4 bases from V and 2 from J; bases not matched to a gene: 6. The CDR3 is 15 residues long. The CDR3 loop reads CASSGLAGFTDTQYF. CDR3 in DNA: TGCGCCAGCAGCGGGCTAGCGGGTTTCACAGATACGCAGTATTTT.